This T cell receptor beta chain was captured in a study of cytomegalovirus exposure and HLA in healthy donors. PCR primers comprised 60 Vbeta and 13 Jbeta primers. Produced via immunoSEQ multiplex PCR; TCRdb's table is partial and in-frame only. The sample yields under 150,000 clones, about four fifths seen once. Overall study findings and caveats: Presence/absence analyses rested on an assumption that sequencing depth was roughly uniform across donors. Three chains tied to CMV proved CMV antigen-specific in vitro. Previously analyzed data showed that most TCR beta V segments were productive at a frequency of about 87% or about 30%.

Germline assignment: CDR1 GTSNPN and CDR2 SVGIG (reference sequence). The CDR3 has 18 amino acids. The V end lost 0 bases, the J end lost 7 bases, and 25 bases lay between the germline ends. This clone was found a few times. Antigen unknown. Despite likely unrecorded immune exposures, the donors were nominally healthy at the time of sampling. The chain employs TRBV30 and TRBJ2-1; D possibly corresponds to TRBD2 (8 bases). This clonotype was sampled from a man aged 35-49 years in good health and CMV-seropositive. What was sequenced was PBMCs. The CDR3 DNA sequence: TGTGCCTGGAGTGTAAAGGGGGCAATTAGCGGGGTTCGAAATGAGCAGTTCTTC. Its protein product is CAWSVKGAISGVRNEQFF. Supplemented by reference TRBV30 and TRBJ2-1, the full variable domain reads SQTIHQWPATLVQPVGSPLSLECTVEGTSNPNLYWYRQAAGRGLQLLFYSVGIGQISSEVPQNLSASRPQDRQFILSSKKLLLSDSGFYLCAWSVKGAISGVRNEQFFGPGTRLTVL.